This T cell receptor beta chain was retrieved from a study of long-term antiretroviral therapy in people with HIV. One or more pre-ART and two or more post-ART PBMC samples were available from each donor. V was pared by 5 bases and J by 3 bases, with 13 bases of the junction left unmatched. CDR1 is SGHAT and CDR2 is FQNNGV in the germline V gene. The CDR3 totals 16 residues. Regarding the study as a whole: Once patients were on ART, diversity went higher but still fell short of transplant donor controls. ART adherence was not documented, and neither viral resistance nor therapy changes had any data. Whereas controls had wider CDR3 length ranges, HIV repertoires had narrower ones.

At survey level, the immunoSEQ assay was run in its v3.0 version. TCRdb keeps only in-frame clones here, not all; method: immunoSEQ multiplex PCR. The table lists 18,000 or so clones, over 75% of them singletons. A word on this clone: Its antigen is unknown.

Sequencing was performed on unsorted PBMCs, taken at the start of antiretroviral therapy, before treatment. This sequence joins TRBV11-2 and TRBJ2-7, with 7 bases identical to TRBD2. This TCR came from a middle-aged woman with HIV. The CDR3 loop is CASSPPWGGLVYEQYF. For the CDR3, the DNA is TGTGCCAGCAGCCCCCCATGGGGAGGGCTGGTCTACGAGCAGTACTTC. Variable domain in full (rest from reference TRBV11-2 and TRBJ2-7): EAGVAQSPRYKIIEKRQSVAFWCNPISGHATLYWYQQILGQGPKLLIQFQNNGVVDDSQLPKDRFSAERLKGVDSTLKIQPAKLEDSAVYLCASSPPWGGLVYEQYFGPGTRLTVT.